The 15 T cell receptor beta chains below come from one sample, sequenced in a study of neurological immune-mediated disorders. TCRdb reanalysed the 5' RACE reads using MiXCR and keeps one entry per CDR3 protein. The table records 55,000 or so distinct CDR3 sequences, less than 5% of them present only once. The sample was PBMCs. These receptors were taken from a man aged 50 to 59 with multiple sclerosis.

This clonotype was seen at least ten times. The rearrangement links TRBV7-3 to TRBJ2-3; D is possibly TRBD2 (6 bases). V was clipped by 1 base and J by 0 bases, with 8 bases between them. Germline V lookup: CDR1 SGHTA, CDR2 FQGTGA. This CDR3 has 15 residues. The CDR3 DNA reads TGTGCCAGCAGCTTAAGGGCGGGAAGCACAGATACGCAGTATTTT. It translates to CASSLRAGSTDTQYF.

The table lists this clonotype with many counts. The rearrangement joins TRBV7-2 to TRBJ2-7, with a weak D call TRBD1 (5 bases). V shed 1 base and J shed 7 bases, with 17 bases lying between them. CDR1 is SGHTA, CDR2 FQGNSA, per germline. The CDR3 consists of 15 residues. Written as DNA, the CDR3 is TGTGCCAGCAGCTTAGTATGGGGCAGGGTGGAGGAGCAGTACTTC. This encodes CASSLVWGRVEEQYF.

This clonotype has a count of ten or more. The rearrangement links TRBV29-1 to TRBJ2-1; possibly TRBD2 for D (6 bases). Germline V gene lookup returns CDR1 SQVTM and CDR2 ANQGSEA. V lost 7 bases to trimming and J lost 5 bases, with 12 bases between them. There are 12 residues in the CDR3. In DNA, the CDR3 is TGCAGCGCCGAGGAGCGGGACAATGAGCAGTTCTTC. This encodes CSAEERDNEQFF.

J is TRBJ2-1 and V is TRBV24-1, with 9 bases fitting TRBD1. The CDR3 loop spans 16 amino acids. In germline, CDR1 is KGHDR, CDR2 SFDVKD. Trimming removed 5 bases from V and 5 bases from J; junction bases left unmatched: 9. The CDR3 DNA is TGTGCCACCAGTGGTCTCCTCGGGACAGGGAACAATGAGCAGTTCTTC. This sequence encodes CATSGLLGTGNNEQFF.

The table lists this clonotype with many counts. For the CDR3, the DNA is TGCAGCGTTGAAGATACGGAGGCTGAAGCTTTCTTT. It specifies CSVEDTEAEAFF. This sequence joins TRBV29-1 and TRBJ1-1; D gene unclear. Per germline, CDR1 SQVTM and CDR2 ANQGSEA. The length of the CDR3 is 12 residues. V lost 0 bases and J lost 6, with 8 bases in between.

This clonotype was picked up many times. This rearrangement joins TRBV7-9 to TRBJ2-7; 7 positions agree with TRBD1. CDR1 is SEHNR, CDR2 FQNEAQ, per germline (reference sequence). The CDR3 totals 13 residues. Trimming took 7 bases from V and 2 from J; bases not matched to a gene: 5. This chain's CDR3 is CASMGQGAYEQYF. CDR3 bases: TGTGCCAGCATGGGGCAGGGGGCCTACGAGCAGTACTTC.

This chain uses TRBV28 with TRBJ1-6; D gene unclear. Germline V gene data show CDR1 as MDHEN and CDR2 as SYDVKM. This CDR3 comprises 13 residues. V gave up 8 bases and J gave up 8 bases, with 13 bases separating them. The CDR3 DNA reads as TGTGCCAGCGGCCAGTTCGATGATTCACCCCTCCACTTT. It translates to CASGQFDDSPLHF.

This clonotype has ten or more counts. The chain is built from TRBV4-1 and TRBJ2-7; D not resolved. The CDR3 totals 15 residues. Germline CDR1 reads MGHRA; CDR2 reads YSYEKL. V gave up 4 bases and J gave up 0 bases, with 13 bases separating them. CDR3 DNA: TGCGCCAGCAGCCGCTCCGGGCCGAGCTCCTACGAGCAGTACTTC. It translates to CASSRSGPSSYEQYF.

This clonotype was recorded at least ten times. The rearrangement uses TRBV29-1 and TRBJ1-2; D gene uncertain. Trimming removed 7 bases from V and 3 bases from J, with 9 bases in between. Germline V gives CDR1 SQVTM, CDR2 ANQGSEA. CDR3 length: 11 residues. The CDR3: CSGGRDYGYTF. In DNA form, the CDR3 reads TGCAGCGGGGGTAGGGACTATGGCTACACCTTC.

This clonotype turned up a few times. The chain is built from TRBV20-1 and TRBJ1-5, with D possibly being TRBD1 (5 bases). The V and J ends lost 5 bases and 4 bases respectively, with 21 bases between them. Germline values: CDR1 DFQATT, CDR2 SNEGSKA (reference sequence). This CDR3 has 16 residues. CDR3 sequence (DNA): TGCAGTGCTTGGAACGACCCGGGACCGTTGAATCAGCCCCAGCATTTT. Amino acids: CSAWNDPGPLNQPQHF.

This chain joins TRBV5-1 and TRBJ2-7; the D is unclear. Per germline, CDR1 SGHRS and CDR2 YFSETQ. This CDR3 has 11 residues. V shed 5 bases and J shed 5 bases, with 8 bases lying between them. CDR3: CASRASNEQYF. The DNA for the CDR3 is TGCGCCAGCAGGGCAAGTAACGAGCAGTACTTC.

A note on this clonotype: A read error may explain this, as a much larger clone is one base away. The gene calls are TRBV5-5 and TRBJ1-5, with D tentatively TRBD1 (6 bases). Germline V gene sequence: CDR1 SGHKS, CDR2 YYEKEE (reference sequence). With 4 bases removed from V and 4 bases from J, the gap between germline ends came to 15 bases. This CDR3 region has 15 residues. CDR3 nucleotide sequence: TGTGCCAGCAGCAGTCCAGGGACAACGAATCAGCCCCAGCATTTT. It is translated as CASSSPGTTNQPQHF.

This clonotype was found many times. V usage is TRBV11-3 and J usage is TRBJ2-3; D gene uncertain. The CDR3 sequence is 14 residues long. The ends were cut back, 2 bases at V and 4 bases at J, with 10 bases in the middle. Looked up from germline, CDR1 is SGHNT and CDR2 is YENEEA. CDR3 protein: CASSLTQVADTQYF. The DNA of the CDR3 is TGTGCCAGCAGCTTAACCCAAGTAGCAGATACGCAGTATTTT.

The chain employs TRBV9 and TRBJ2-1, with no clear D. This CDR3 has 14 residues. V was trimmed by 1 base and J by 9 bases, leaving 14 bases between them. Germline V gene data show CDR1 as SGDLS and CDR2 as YYNGEE. This CDR3 is CASSVSQTSGEQFF. DNA of the CDR3: TGTGCCAGCAGCGTATCCCAAACGAGTGGTGAGCAGTTCTTC.

There are many counts of this clonotype. The chain joins TRBV2 to TRBJ1-6; D is unclear. The CDR3 is made up of 15 amino acids. CDR1 and CDR2 from the germline V gene are SNHLY and FYNNEI. V lost 3 bases and J 7 bases, leaving 13 bases between the germline ends. CDR3: CASSDWQPENSPLHF. The CDR3 coding sequence is TGTGCCAGCAGTGATTGGCAGCCTGAAAATTCACCCCTCCACTTT.